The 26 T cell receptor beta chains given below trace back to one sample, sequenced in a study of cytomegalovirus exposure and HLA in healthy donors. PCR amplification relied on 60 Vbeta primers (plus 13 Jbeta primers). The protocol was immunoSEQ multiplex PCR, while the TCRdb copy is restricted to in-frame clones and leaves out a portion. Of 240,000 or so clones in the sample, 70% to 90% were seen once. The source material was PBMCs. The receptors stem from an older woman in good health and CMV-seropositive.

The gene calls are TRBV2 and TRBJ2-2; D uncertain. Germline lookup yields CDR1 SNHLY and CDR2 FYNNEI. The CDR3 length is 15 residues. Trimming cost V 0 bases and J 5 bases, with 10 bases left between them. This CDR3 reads CASSEALHGTGELFF. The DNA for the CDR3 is TGTGCCAGCAGTGAAGCGCTTCACGGGACCGGGGAGCTGTTTTTT.

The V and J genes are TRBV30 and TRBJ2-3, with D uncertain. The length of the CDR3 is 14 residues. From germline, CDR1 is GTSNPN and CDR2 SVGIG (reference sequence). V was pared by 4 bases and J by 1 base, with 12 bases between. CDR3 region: CAWTQVRGTDTQYF. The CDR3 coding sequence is TGTGCCTGGACGCAAGTACGGGGCACAGATACGCAGTATTTT.

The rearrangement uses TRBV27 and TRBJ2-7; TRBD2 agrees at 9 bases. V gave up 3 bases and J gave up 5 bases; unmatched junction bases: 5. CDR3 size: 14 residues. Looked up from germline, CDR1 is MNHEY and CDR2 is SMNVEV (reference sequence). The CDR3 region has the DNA TGTGCCAGCAGTTTTATAGCGGGAGCGAACGAGCAGTACTTC. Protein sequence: CASSFIAGANEQYF.

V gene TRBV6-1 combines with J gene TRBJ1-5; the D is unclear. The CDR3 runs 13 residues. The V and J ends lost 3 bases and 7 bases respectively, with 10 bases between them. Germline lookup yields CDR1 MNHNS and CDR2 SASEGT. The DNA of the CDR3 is TGTGCCAGCAGTGAGCGGGAGTGGCAGCCCCAGCATTTT. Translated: CASSEREWQPQHF.

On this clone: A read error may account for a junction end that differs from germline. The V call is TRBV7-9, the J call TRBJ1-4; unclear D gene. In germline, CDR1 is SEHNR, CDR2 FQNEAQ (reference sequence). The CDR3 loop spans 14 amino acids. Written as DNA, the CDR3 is TGTGCCAGCGGCTTCGGGGAAACCTTTGAAAAACTGTTTTTT. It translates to CASGFGETFEKLFF.

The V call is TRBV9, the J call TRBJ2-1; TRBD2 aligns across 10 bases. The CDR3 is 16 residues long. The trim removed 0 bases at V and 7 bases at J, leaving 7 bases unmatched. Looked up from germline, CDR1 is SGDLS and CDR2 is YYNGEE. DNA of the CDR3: TGTGCCAGCAGCGTAGGAGAACTAGCGGGAATGAATGAGCAGTTCTTC. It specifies CASSVGELAGMNEQFF.

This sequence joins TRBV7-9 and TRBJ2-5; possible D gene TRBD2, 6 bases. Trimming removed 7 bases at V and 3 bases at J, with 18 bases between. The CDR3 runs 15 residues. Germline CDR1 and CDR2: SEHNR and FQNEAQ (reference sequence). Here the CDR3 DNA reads TGTGCCAGCACCCCCGATGGAGGGGTGAAAGAGACCCAGTACTTC. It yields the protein CASTPDGGVKETQYF.

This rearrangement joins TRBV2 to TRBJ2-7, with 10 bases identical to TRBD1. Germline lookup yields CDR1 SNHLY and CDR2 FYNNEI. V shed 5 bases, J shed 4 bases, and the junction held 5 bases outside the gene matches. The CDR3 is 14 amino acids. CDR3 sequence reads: CASSQDRGIYEQYF. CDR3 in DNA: TGTGCCAGCAGTCAGGACAGGGGGATTTACGAGCAGTACTTC.

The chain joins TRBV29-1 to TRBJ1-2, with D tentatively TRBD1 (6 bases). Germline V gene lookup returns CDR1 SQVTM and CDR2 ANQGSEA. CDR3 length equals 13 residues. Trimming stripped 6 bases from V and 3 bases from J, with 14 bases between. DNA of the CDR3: TGCAGCGTGTACAGGGCCCCGGACTATGGCTACACCTTC. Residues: CSVYRAPDYGYTF.

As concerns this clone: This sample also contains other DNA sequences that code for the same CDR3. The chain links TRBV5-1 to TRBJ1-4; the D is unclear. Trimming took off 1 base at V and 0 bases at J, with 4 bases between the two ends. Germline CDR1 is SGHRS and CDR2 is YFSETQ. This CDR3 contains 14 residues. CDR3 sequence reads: CASSLSATNEKLFF. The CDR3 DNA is TGCGCCAGCAGCTTGTCGGCAACTAATGAAAAACTGTTTTTT.

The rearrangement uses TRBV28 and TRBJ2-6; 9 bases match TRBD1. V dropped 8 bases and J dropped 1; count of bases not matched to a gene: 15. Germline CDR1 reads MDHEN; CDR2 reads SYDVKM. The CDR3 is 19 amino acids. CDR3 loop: CASLGAGTGFMSGANVLTF. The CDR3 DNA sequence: TGTGCCAGCCTCGGAGCAGGGACAGGGTTTATGTCTGGGGCCAACGTCCTGACTTTC.

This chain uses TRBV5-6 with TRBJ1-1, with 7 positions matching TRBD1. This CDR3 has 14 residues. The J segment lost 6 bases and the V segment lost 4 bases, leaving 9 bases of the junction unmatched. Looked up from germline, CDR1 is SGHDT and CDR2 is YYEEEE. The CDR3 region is CASSLPGQPSEAFF. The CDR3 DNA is TGTGCCAGCAGCCTACCGGGACAGCCTTCTGAAGCTTTCTTT.

In DNA form, the CDR3 reads TGTGCCAGCAATAGGGACAGAGCACTGAACACTGAAGCTTTCTTT. This gives the protein CASNRDRALNTEAFF. The chain uses TRBV2 and TRBJ1-1, with 7 bases identical to TRBD1. CDR1 is SNHLY and CDR2 is FYNNEI in the germline V gene. This CDR3 contains 15 residues. With V trimmed by 7 bases and J by 0 bases, 8 bases remained unmatched.

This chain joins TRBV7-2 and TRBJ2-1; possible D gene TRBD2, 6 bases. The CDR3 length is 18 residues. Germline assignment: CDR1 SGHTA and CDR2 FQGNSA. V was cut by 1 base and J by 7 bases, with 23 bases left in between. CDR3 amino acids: CASSLVGTSRGSGNEQFF. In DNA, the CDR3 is TGTGCCAGCAGCTTAGTCGGGACCTCTCGGGGTAGCGGAAATGAGCAGTTCTTC. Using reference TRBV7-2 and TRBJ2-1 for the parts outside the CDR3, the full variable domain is GAGVSQSPSNKVTEKGKDVELRCDPISGHTALYWYRQSLGQGLEFLIYFQGNSAPDKSGLPSDRFSAERTGGSVSTLTIQRTQQEDSAVYLCASSLVGTSRGSGNEQFFGPGTRLTVL.

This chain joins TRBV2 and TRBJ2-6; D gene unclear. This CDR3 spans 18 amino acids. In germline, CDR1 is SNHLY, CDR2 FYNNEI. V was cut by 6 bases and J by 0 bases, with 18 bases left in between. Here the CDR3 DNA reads TGTGCCAGCAGCCTCAACCGGGTCCTAAACTCTGGGGCCAACGTCCTGACTTTC. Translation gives CASSLNRVLNSGANVLTF.

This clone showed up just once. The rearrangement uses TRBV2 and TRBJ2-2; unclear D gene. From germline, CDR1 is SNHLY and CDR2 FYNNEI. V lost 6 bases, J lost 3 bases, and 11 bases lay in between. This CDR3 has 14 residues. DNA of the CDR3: TGTGCCAGCAGGTGGGCGCTTGACACCGGGGAGCTGTTTTTT. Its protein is CASRWALDTGELFF.

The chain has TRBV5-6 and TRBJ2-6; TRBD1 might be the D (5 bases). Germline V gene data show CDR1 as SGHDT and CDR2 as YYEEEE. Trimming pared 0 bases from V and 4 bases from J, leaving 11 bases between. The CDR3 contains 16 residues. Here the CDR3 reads CASSLDPGLGANVLTF. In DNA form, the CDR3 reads TGTGCCAGCAGCTTGGATCCAGGGTTGGGGGCCAACGTCCTGACTTTC.

CDR3 sequence: CAISVAGGQADTQYF. The DNA for the CDR3 is TGTGCCATCAGTGTAGCGGGAGGCCAGGCAGATACGCAGTATTTT. This chain links TRBV10-3 with TRBJ2-3; 10 bases map to TRBD2. There are 15 residues in the CDR3. Germline assignment: CDR1 ENHRY and CDR2 SYGVKD. Germline trimming cut 4 bases from V and 4 bases from J; bases unmatched to any gene: 5.

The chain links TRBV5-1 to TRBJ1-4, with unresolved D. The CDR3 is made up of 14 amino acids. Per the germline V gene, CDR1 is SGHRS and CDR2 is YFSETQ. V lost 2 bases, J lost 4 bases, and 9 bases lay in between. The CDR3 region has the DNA TGCGCCAGCAGCTTATTGGCGGGTAATGAAAAACTGTTTTTT. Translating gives CASSLLAGNEKLFF.

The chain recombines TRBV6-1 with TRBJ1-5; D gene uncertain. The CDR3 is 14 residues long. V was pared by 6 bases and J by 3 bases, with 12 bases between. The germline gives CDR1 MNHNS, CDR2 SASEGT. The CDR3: CASRGGSLNQPQHF. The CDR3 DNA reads TGTGCCAGCAGAGGCGGCTCTCTCAATCAGCCCCAGCATTTT.

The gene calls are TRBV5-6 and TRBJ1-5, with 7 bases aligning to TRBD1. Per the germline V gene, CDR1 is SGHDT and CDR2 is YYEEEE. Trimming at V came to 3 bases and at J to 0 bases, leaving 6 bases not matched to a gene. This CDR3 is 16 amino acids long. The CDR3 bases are TGTGCCAGCAGCTCGCTGAGGGACAGTAGCAATCAGCCCCAGCATTTT. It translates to CASSSLRDSSNQPQHF.

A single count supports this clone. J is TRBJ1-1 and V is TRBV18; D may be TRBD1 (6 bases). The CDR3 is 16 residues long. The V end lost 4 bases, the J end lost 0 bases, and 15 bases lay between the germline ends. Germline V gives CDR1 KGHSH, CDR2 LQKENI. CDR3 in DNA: TGTGCCAGCTCACGGGCGAATGCAGGGGTGAACACTGAAGCTTTCTTT. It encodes CASSRANAGVNTEAFF.

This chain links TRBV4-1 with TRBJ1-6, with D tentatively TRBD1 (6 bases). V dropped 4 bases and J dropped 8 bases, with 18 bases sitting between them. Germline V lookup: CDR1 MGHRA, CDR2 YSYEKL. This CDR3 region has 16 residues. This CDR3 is CASSPMGRGADSPLHF. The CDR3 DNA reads TGCGCCAGCAGCCCAATGGGACGGGGGGCTGATTCACCCCTCCACTTT.

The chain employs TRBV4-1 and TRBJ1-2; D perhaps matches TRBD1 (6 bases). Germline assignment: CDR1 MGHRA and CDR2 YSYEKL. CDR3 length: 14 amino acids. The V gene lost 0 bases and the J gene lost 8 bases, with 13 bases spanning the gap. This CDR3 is CASSQDLGAGGYTF. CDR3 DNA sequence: TGCGCCAGCAGCCAAGATCTGGGGGCGGGCGGCTACACCTTC.

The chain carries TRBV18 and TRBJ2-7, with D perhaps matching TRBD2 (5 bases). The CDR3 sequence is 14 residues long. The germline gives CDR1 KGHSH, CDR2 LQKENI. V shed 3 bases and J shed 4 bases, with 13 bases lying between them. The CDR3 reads CASSPSRVWYEQYF. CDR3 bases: TGTGCCAGCTCACCTTCGCGGGTATGGTACGAGCAGTACTTC.

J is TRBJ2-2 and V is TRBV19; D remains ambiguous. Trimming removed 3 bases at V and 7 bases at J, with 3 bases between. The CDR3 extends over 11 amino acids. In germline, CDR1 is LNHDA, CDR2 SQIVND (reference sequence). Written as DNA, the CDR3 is TGTGCCAGTAGTATTAACGGGGAGCTGTTTTTT. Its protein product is CASSINGELFF.